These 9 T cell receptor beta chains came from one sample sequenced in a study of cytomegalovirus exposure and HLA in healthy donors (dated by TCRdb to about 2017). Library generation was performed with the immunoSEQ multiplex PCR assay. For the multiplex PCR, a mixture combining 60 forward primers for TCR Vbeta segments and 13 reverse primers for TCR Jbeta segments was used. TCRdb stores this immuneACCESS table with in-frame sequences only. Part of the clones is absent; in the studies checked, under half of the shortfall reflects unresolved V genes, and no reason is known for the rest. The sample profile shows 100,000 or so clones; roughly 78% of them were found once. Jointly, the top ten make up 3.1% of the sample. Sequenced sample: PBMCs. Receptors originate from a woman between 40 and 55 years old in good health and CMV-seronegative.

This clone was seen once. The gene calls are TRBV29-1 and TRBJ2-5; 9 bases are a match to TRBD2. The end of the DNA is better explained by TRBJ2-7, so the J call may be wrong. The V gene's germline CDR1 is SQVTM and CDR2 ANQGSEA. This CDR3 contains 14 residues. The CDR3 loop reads CSVRLAARSYEQYF. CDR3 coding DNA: TGCAGCGTGAGACTAGCGGCCCGCTCCTACGAGCAGTACTTC.

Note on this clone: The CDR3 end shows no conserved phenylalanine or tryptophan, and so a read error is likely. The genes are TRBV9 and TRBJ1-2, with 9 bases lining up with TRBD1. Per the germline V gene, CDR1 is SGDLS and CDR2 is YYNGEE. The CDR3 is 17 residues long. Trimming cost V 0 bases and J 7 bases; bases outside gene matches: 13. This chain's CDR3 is CASSVASPGQGRSGYTL. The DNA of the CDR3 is TGTGCCAGCAGCGTAGCCTCACCGGGACAGGGTAGGAGTGGCTACACCCTC.

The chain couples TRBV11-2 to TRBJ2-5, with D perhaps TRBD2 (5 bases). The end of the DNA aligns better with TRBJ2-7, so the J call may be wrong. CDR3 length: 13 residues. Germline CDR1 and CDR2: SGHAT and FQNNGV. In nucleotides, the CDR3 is TGTGCCAGCAGCGACGGGATTGCCTACGAGCAGTACTTC. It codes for CASSDGIAYEQYF.

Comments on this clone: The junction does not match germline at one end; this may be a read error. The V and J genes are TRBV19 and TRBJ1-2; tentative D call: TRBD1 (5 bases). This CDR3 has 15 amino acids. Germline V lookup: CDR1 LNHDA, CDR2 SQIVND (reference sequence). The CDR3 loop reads CASSPPMGGGPAHHF. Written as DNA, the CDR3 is TGTGCCAGTAGCCCTCCCATGGGGGGGGGTCCGGCGCACCACTTC.

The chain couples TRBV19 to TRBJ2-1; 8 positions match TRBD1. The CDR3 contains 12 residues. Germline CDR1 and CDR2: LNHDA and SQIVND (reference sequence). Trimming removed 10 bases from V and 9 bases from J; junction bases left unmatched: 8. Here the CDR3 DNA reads TGTGCCATCGGACAGGGCCCGTTTGAGCAGTTCTTC. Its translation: CAIGQGPFEQFF.

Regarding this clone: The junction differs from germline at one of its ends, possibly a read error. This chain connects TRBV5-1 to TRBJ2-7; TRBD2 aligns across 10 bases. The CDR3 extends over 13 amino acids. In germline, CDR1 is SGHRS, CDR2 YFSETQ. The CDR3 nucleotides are TGCGCCAGCAGCTTGCTAGCGGGAGAGGACCTGGACTTC. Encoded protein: CASSLLAGEDLDF.

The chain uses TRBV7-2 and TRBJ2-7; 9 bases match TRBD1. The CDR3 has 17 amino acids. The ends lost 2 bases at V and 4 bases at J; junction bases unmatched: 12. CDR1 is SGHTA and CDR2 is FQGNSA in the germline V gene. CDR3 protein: CASSLRGQGFDFYEQYF. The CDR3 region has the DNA TGTGCCAGCAGCTTACGGGGACAGGGTTTTGATTTTTACGAGCAGTACTTC.

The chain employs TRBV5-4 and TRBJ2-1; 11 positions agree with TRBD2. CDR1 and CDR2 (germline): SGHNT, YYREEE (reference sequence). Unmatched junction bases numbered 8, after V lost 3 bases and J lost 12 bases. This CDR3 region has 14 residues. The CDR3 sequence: CASSSKDSGRGQFF. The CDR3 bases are TGTGCCAGCAGCTCAAAGGATAGCGGGAGGGGGCAGTTCTTC.

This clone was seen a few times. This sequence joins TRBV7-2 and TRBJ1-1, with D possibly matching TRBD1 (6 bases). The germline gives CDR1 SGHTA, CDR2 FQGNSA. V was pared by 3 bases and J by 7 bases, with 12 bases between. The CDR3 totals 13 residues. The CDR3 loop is CASSFHRDLEAFF. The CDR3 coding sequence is TGTGCCAGCAGCTTTCACAGGGACCTTGAAGCTTTCTTT.